What follows describes a single T cell receptor beta chain. Its antigen target is currently unknown. Per-nucleotide qualities are absent, and no much larger clonotype sits a single base away. The data derive from a study of control samples from healthy donors and cancer patients (dated by TCRdb to 2018 to 2021). Library preparation used the immunoSEQ multiplex PCR assay. What TCRdb holds here is the immuneACCESS table cut down to in-frame rearrangements. Part of the clones is not present; checked against another copy, under half of the missing clones reflect an unresolved V gene, and the others are unexplained. The sample data list approximately 30,000 clones, and around 94% of these were observed just once. The top ten clonotypes cover 6.6% of the sample. Inclusive of the bounding cysteine and phenylalanine, the CDR3 is 16 residues long. Left in the record is the CDR3 DNA by itself, 48 bases read in frame from the first base. The V end gives up 3 bases and the J end 7 bases, leaving 8 bases in the junction not matched to a gene. The germline V gene specifies SGHVS as CDR1 and FQNEAQ as CDR2.

The TCR sequence derives from a man aged 60 to 75 in good health. This chain joins TRBV7-8 to TRBJ1-4; TRBD1 lines up with 10 middle nucleotides. What was sequenced was blood. The bases are TGTGCCAGCAGCTTGGGACAGGGGTTCTTTCTTGAAAAACTGTTTTTT. Its translation reads: CASSLGQGFFLEKLFF.